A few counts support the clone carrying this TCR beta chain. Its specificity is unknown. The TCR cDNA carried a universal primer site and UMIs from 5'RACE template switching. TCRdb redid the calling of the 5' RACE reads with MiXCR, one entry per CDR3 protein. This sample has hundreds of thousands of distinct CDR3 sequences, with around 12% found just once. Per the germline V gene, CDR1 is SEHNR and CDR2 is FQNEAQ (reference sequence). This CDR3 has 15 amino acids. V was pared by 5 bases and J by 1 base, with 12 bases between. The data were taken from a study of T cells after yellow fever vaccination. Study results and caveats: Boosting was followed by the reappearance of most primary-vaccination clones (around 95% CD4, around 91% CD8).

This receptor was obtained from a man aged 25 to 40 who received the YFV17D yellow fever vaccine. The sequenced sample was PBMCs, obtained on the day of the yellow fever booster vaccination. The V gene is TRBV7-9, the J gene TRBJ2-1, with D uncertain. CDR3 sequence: CASSRPGMSYNEQFF. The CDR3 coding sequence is TGTGCCAGCAGCCGACCTGGGATGTCCTACAATGAGCAGTTCTTC.